This is a list of T cell receptor beta chains from one sample in a study of molecular identifiers for immune sequencing clone quantification. In TCRdb, the PCR reads were re-called with MiXCR into one record per CDR3 protein. Here the sample spans about 320,000 distinct CDR3 sequences, about a fifth being singletons. The specimen sequenced was naive CD8+ T cells from blood, with Jurkat cell RNA spiked in. Source of these receptors: a human donor in good health. Some libraries in this study had Jurkat cell RNA spiked in. Both conserved end residues are part of each CDR3. Fields, in order: V gene, D gene, J gene, clone size, CDR3 DNA, CDR3 protein. The D gene is left open where the match is weak. Clone size is shown for a subset of rows, as once, few, many or a class of expanded clone.

TRBV30,NA,TRBJ1-1,few,TGTGCCTGGAGTTTGGACGTTCGGAACACTGAAGCTTTCTTT,CAWSLDVRNTEAFF
TRBV5-6,TRBD1,TRBJ1-6,NA,TGTGCCAGCAGCTTGGGGCGAGGTACAGGGGGTTCACCCCCCCACTTT,CASSLGRGTGGSPPHF
TRBV7-9,NA,TRBJ1-2,many,TGTGCCGCAAACGGAGATGACAGTACTGTCTACACCTTC,CAANGDDSTVYTF
TRBV21-1,NA,TRBJ2-7,few,TGTGCCAGCAGCACACCGGGACTAGCGGGGGATCGGTACGAGCAGTACTTC,CASSTPGLAGDRYEQYF
TRBV20-1,NA,TRBJ2-3,NA,TGCAGTGCTAGAGATTCGGTAGCGGAGACCACAGATACGCAGTATTTT,CSARDSVAETTDTQYF
TRBV18,NA,TRBJ2-7,NA,TGTGCCAGCTCACCACGGAGCTTAACCGCGACCTACGAGCAGTACTTC,CASSPRSLTATYEQYF
TRBV6-6,NA,TRBJ2-7,few,TGTGCCAGCAGCCCCCCCGGGACATACTCCTACGAGCAGTACTTC,CASSPPGTYSYEQYF
TRBV6-2/TRBV6-3,NA,TRBJ2-3,few,TGTGCCAGCAGTTACCCAGGGGCAAATACGCAGTATTTT,CASSYPGANTQYF
TRBV20-1,TRBD2,TRBJ2-7,many,TGCAGTGCTAGAGGTTCGGGGGGGAGGCAGTACTTC,CSARGSGGRQYF
TRBV12-3/TRBV12-4,NA,TRBJ2-3,NA,TGTGCCGGCAGTTTGGGGGGCACAGATACGCAGTATTTT,CAGSLGGTDTQYF